The present TCR beta chain was sequenced within a study of cytomegalovirus exposure and HLA in healthy donors. Study overall: The roughly 670 first-cohort repertoires shared a platform with the 130 or so validation repertoires, as reported in a later analysis. Study outcomes and limitations: Researchers catalogued roughly 170 TCR beta chains as cytomegalovirus-associated. Reports described diagnosis of cytomegalovirus status by the classifier as highly specific and sensitive.

The data were produced by immunoSEQ multiplex PCR, yet TCRdb's version contains in-frame clones alone and is incomplete. The table lists approximately 56,000 clones, approximately 94% of them singletons. With 1 base removed from V and 5 bases from J, the gap between germline ends came to 18 bases. The germline V gene has CDR1 SGHRS and CDR2 YFSETQ. The CDR3 runs to 16 residues. Regarding this clone: Its antigen is not identified.

Sequenced material: PBMCs. The chain employs TRBV5-1 and TRBJ2-5; maybe TRBD2 (6 bases). The sequence was collected from a man between 18 and 29 years old in good health and CMV-seronegative. Here the CDR3 reads CASSLLAGKSGETQYF. Written as DNA, the CDR3 is TGCGCCAGCAGCTTGTTGGCGGGAAAATCTGGGGAGACCCAGTACTTC.